This T cell receptor (beta chain) is drawn from a study of cytomegalovirus exposure and HLA in healthy donors. Study-wide findings and caveats: From TCR beta sequences, most subjects' HLA-A and HLA-B alleles were reportedly predicted accurately. TCR beta V segments were, for the most part, productive about 87% or about 30% of the time in an earlier analysis.

The junction had 7 bases not matched to a gene; V was cut back by 1 base and J by 7 bases. There are 15 residues in the CDR3. Germline V CDR1 and CDR2: LNHDA, SQIVND (reference sequence). In the PCR, 60 Vbeta and 13 Jbeta primers were used. Sequencing used immunoSEQ multiplex PCR; TCRdb keeps in-frame clones, though not all of them. The sample lists about 140,000 clones, around 80% occurring once. A remark on this clone: Its antigen is undetermined.

This sequence originates from a man aged 25-45 years in good health. Source material: PBMCs. The rearrangement uses TRBV19 and TRBJ1-5, with 7 bases matching TRBD1. Written as DNA, the CDR3 is TGTGCCAGTAGTATAGGGACAGGCTTGGGGCAGCCCCAGCATTTT. Its protein product is CASSIGTGLGQPQHF.